Shown below are 26 T cell receptor beta chains from a single sample sequenced in a study of cytomegalovirus exposure and HLA in healthy donors (dated by TCRdb to between 2016 and 2019). Libraries were built with the immunoSEQ multiplex PCR assay. For the multiplex PCR, a mixture combining 60 forward primers for TCR Vbeta segments and 13 reverse primers for TCR Jbeta segments was used. In its TCRdb copy, this immuneACCESS table keeps in-frame sequences only and misses some clones. Where compared with another copy, unresolved V genes explain less than half of these, and the others have no known cause. Present in this sample are 120,000 or so clones, 17% of which were seen just once. 2.5% to 3% of the sample comes from the top ten. Sequenced material: PBMCs. These receptors were obtained from a female donor in good health and CMV-seropositive.

This chain joins TRBV9 and TRBJ2-5, with 14 bases aligning to TRBD2. The assigned J gene may be wrong: the sequence end matches TRBJ2-7 better. The CDR3 extends over 14 amino acids. CDR1 and CDR2 (germline): SGDLS, YYNGEE. The CDR3: CASSGLAGGGEQYF. For the CDR3, the DNA is TGTGCCAGCTCCGGACTAGCGGGAGGAGGCGAGCAGTACTTC.

The V gene is TRBV7-2, the J gene TRBJ1-2, with D perhaps matching TRBD1 (5 bases). Trimming left V 1 base short and J 2 bases short, with 11 bases between. Per the germline V gene, CDR1 is SGHTA and CDR2 is FQGNSA. The CDR3 totals 15 residues. The CDR3: CASSLVQGPNYGYTF. The CDR3 region has the DNA TGTGCCAGCAGCTTAGTTCAGGGCCCCAACTATGGCTACACCTTC. Filled out from reference TRBV7-2 and TRBJ1-2, the complete variable domain reads GAGVSQSPSNKVTEKGKDVELRCDPISGHTALYWYRQSLGQGLEFLIYFQGNSAPDKSGLPSDRFSAERTGGSVSTLTIQRTQQEDSAVYLCASSLVQGPNYGYTFGSGTRLTVV.

The chain has TRBV30 and TRBJ1-3; 9 bases match TRBD1. The V gene end was trimmed by 0 bases and the J gene end by 8 bases; junction bases not matched to a gene: 8. The CDR3 covers 15 residues. Germline assignment: CDR1 GTSNPN and CDR2 SVGIG (reference sequence). The CDR3 here is CAWSVLDRGPDTIYF. The CDR3 DNA is TGTGCCTGGAGTGTACTGGACAGGGGCCCGGACACCATATATTTT. The entire variable domain, with the rest obtained from reference TRBV30 and TRBJ1-3, is as follows: SQTIHQWPATLVQPVGSPLSLECTVEGTSNPNLYWYRQAAGRGLQLLFYSVGIGQISSEVPQNLSASRPQDRQFILSSKKLLLSDSGFYLCAWSVLDRGPDTIYFGEGSWLTVV.

Only a few counts were recorded for this clone. This chain connects TRBV4-2 to TRBJ1-6, with 9 positions matching TRBD1. Germline CDR1 and CDR2: LGHNA and YNFKEQ. Unmatched junction bases numbered 15, after V lost 3 bases and J lost 9 bases. The CDR3 extends over 18 amino acids. The CDR3: CASSHIMKGQGLGSPLHF. The DNA of the CDR3 is TGTGCCAGCAGCCATATCATGAAGGGACAGGGACTAGGTTCACCCCTCCACTTT.

This clone was seen more than once but under ten times. The V call is TRBV7-2, the J call TRBJ1-4; D not certain. Per germline, CDR1 SGHTA and CDR2 FQGNSA. V lost 5 bases, J lost 5 bases, and 15 bases lay in between. The CDR3 covers 15 residues. The CDR3 DNA follows: TGTGCCAGCAGCGTCGGACTCGGCGGAAATGAAAAACTGTTTTTT. Residues: CASSVGLGGNEKLFF.

This clone showed up just a few times. V and J are TRBV10-3 and TRBJ2-2, with TRBD1 matching over 8 bases. With V trimmed by 7 bases and J by 4 bases, 5 bases remained unmatched. The CDR3 runs 14 residues. CDR1 ENHRY and CDR2 SYGVKD come from the germline V gene. The CDR3 loop reads CAIMDRDGTGELFF. Here the CDR3 DNA reads TGTGCCATCATGGACAGGGATGGCACCGGGGAGCTGTTTTTT.

The chain links TRBV6-6 to TRBJ2-2; TRBD1 matches at 9 bases. Germline CDR1 reads MNHNY; CDR2 reads SVGAGI (reference sequence). The CDR3 loop spans 16 amino acids. The V gene end was trimmed by 0 bases and the J gene end by 4 bases; junction bases not matched to a gene: 3. CDR3: CASSYSDRGSTGELFF. The CDR3 bases are TGTGCCAGCAGTTACTCGGACAGGGGTTCCACCGGGGAGCTGTTTTTT.

This clone was observed a handful of times. V and J are TRBV5-1 and TRBJ1-2; the D is unclear. Germline CDR1 SGHRS, CDR2 YFSETQ. Trimming took 0 bases from V and 1 from J, leaving 4 bases between them. The CDR3 is 13 amino acids. The CDR3 DNA follows: TGCGCCAGCAGCTTGGGAGATAACTATGGCTACACCTTC. As protein: CASSLGDNYGYTF.

V usage is TRBV7-2 and J usage is TRBJ2-7, with 7 bases fitting TRBD2. The CDR3 totals 14 residues. V lost 1 base, J lost 9 bases, and 9 bases stayed unmatched. Germline V gene data show CDR1 as SGHTA and CDR2 as FQGNSA. CDR3 coding DNA: TGTGCCAGCAGCTTAGAGGTGGCGGGAGTTGGGCAGTACTTC. Its translation: CASSLEVAGVGQYF.

Remarks on this clone: Other DNA sequences from this sample encode an identical CDR3 as well. The V and J genes are TRBV30 and TRBJ1-5; D ambiguous. This CDR3 is 13 amino acids long. The V and J ends lost 0 bases and 7 bases respectively, with 10 bases between them. The germline V gene has CDR1 GTSNPN and CDR2 SVGIG (reference sequence). CDR3 residues: CAWSVRDNQPQHF. CDR3 nucleotide sequence: TGTGCCTGGAGTGTCCGGGATAACCAGCCCCAGCATTTT. Variable domain in full (rest from reference TRBV30 and TRBJ1-5): SQTIHQWPATLVQPVGSPLSLECTVEGTSNPNLYWYRQAAGRGLQLLFYSVGIGQISSEVPQNLSASRPQDRQFILSSKKLLLSDSGFYLCAWSVRDNQPQHFGDGTRLSIL.

Comment on this clone: With only one base between it and a far larger clone, this is likely a read error. This chain links TRBV11-2 with TRBJ1-1; perhaps TRBD1 as D (6 bases). The ends were cut back, 2 bases at V and 4 bases at J, with 8 bases in the middle. There are 13 residues in the CDR3. The germline V gene encodes CDR1 SGHAT and CDR2 FQNNGV. The CDR3 here is CASSLQGTTEAFF. Here the CDR3 DNA reads TGTGCCAGCAGCTTACAGGGGACCACTGAAGCTTTCTTT.

This clone was seen more than once but under ten times. The rearrangement uses TRBV6-5 and TRBJ2-7; the match to TRBD1 covers 9 bases. Looked up from germline, CDR1 is MNHEY and CDR2 is SVGAGI. Unmatched junction bases numbered 9, after V lost 2 bases and J lost 7 bases. This CDR3 comprises 15 residues. CDR3 protein: CASSYKGQGWWEQYF. The CDR3, as DNA: TGTGCCAGCAGTTACAAAGGACAGGGGTGGTGGGAGCAGTACTTC.

The chain is built from TRBV11-3 and TRBJ1-1; the D is unclear. The CDR3 runs 13 residues. CDR1 is SGHNT and CDR2 is YENEEA in the germline V gene. The germline V and J ends were trimmed by 4 bases and 5 bases, with 11 bases remaining between them. The CDR3 loop is CASSSEGYTEAFF. The CDR3 coding sequence is TGTGCCAGCAGCTCGGAGGGTTATACTGAAGCTTTCTTT.

In this sample, this clone turned up a few times. The DNA of the CDR3 is TGTGCCAGCAGTTACTATCGGGGGGCCAAATCTGAAGCTTTCTTT. Translating gives CASSYYRGAKSEAFF. V and J are TRBV6-6 and TRBJ1-1, with a possible D match to TRBD1 (6 bases). Trimming shortened V by 1 base and J by 6 bases, and 15 bases separated the two germline ends. This CDR3 has 15 amino acids. The germline CDR1 and CDR2 sequences are MNHNY and SVGAGI (reference sequence).

Only a few counts were recorded for this clone. Other DNA sequences within the sample encode an identical CDR3. The genes are TRBV7-9 and TRBJ2-5; D gene uncertain. Trimming cost V 1 base and J 0 bases, with 6 bases left between them. There are 14 residues in the CDR3. CDR1 SEHNR and CDR2 FQNEAQ come from the germline V gene (reference sequence). CDR3 in amino acids: CASSLGGDQETQYF. The DNA of the CDR3 is TGTGCCAGCAGCTTAGGTGGAGACCAAGAGACCCAGTACTTC.

The chain recombines TRBV6-6 with TRBJ1-5, with D possibly matching TRBD1 (6 bases). Trimming pared 7 bases from V and 6 bases from J, leaving 16 bases between. The germline CDR1 and CDR2 sequences are MNHNY and SVGAGI (reference sequence). The CDR3 spans 14 residues. The CDR3 protein is CASTNRAESQPQHF. The CDR3 bases are TGTGCCAGCACGAACAGGGCTGAGTCTCAGCCCCAGCATTTT.

In its sample, this clone was seen a few times. The V gene is TRBV28, the J gene TRBJ1-1, with TRBD1 matching 8 bases. Trimming took 5 bases from V and 8 from J; bases not matched to a gene: 13. CDR1 and CDR2 from the germline V gene are MDHEN and SYDVKM. CDR3 length equals 15 residues. The CDR3 DNA reads as TGTGCCAGCAGTATTGCGACAGGGGAAAGATCAGAAGCTTTCTTT. Amino acids: CASSIATGERSEAFF.

This clone was detected a few times. The V gene is TRBV6-6, the J gene TRBJ2-1; TRBD1 aligns across 7 bases. The CDR3 sequence is 14 residues long. The V gene end was trimmed by 7 bases and the J gene end by 0 bases; junction bases not matched to a gene: 3. Germline V gene sequence: CDR1 MNHNY, CDR2 SVGAGI (reference sequence). CDR3 sequence reads: CASNRDSSYNEQFF. Here the CDR3 DNA reads TGTGCCAGCAACCGGGACAGCTCCTACAATGAGCAGTTCTTC.

The rearrangement joins TRBV7-6 to TRBJ2-5, with D hard to call. Germline lookup yields CDR1 SGHVS and CDR2 FNYEAQ. The ends were cut back, 1 base at V and 4 bases at J, with 10 bases in the middle. The CDR3 runs to 14 residues. The CDR3 bases are TGTGCCAGCAGCTTAGTAATAAGAGGAGAGACCCAGTACTTC. It is translated as CASSLVIRGETQYF.

This chain joins TRBV4-1 and TRBJ2-3, with no clear D. Between the trimmed V and J ends, which lost 1 base and 4 bases, there was a span of 6 bases. This CDR3 has 13 residues. The germline V gene encodes CDR1 MGHRA and CDR2 YSYEKL. The chain's CDR3 is CASSQGDPDTQYF. Here the CDR3 DNA reads TGCGCCAGCAGCCAAGGCGATCCAGATACGCAGTATTTT.

This clone was found a few times. The rearrangement joins TRBV5-1 to TRBJ1-2; D unresolved. Germline loops: CDR1 SGHRS, CDR2 YFSETQ. This CDR3 is 12 amino acids long. V was clipped by 3 bases and J by 7 bases, with 10 bases between them. CDR3 region: CASSSDFRGYTF. The CDR3 DNA reads TGCGCCAGCAGCTCGGACTTCCGTGGCTACACCTTC.

J is TRBJ1-5 and V is TRBV19; D is possibly TRBD1 (5 bases). The CDR3 consists of 16 residues. The V and J ends lost 3 bases and 1 base respectively, with 13 bases between them. Germline V gene data show CDR1 as LNHDA and CDR2 as SQIVND (reference sequence). The DNA for the CDR3 is TGTGCCAGTAGTATTTTTAAGGGGTTCAGCAATCAGCCCCAGCATTTT. Amino acids: CASSIFKGFSNQPQHF.

There are a few counts of this clone. The chain recombines TRBV4-2 with TRBJ1-2; 9 nucleotides line up with TRBD1. The CDR3 has 19 residues. V lost 1 base and J lost 3; bases outside the gene matches: 15. Germline CDR1 reads LGHNA; CDR2 reads YNFKEQ. Here the CDR3 reads CASSQGNRGLGRLDYGYTF. CDR3 nucleotides: TGTGCCAGCAGCCAAGGAAACAGGGGGCTAGGTCGTTTGGACTATGGCTACACCTTC.

The V gene is TRBV27, the J gene TRBJ2-7, with TRBD1 as a possible D gene (6 bases). Germline V gene data show CDR1 as MNHEY and CDR2 as SMNVEV (reference sequence). Trimming cost V 5 bases and J 4 bases, with 15 bases left between them. The CDR3 has 14 amino acids. In DNA form, the CDR3 reads TGTGCCAGCAGTCCCCGGGACACTGATTACGAGCAGTACTTC. Translated, it gives CASSPRDTDYEQYF.

The chain recombines TRBV5-1 with TRBJ1-1, with TRBD1 matching over 9 bases. Germline values: CDR1 SGHRS, CDR2 YFSETQ. The ends lost 0 bases at V and 0 bases at J; junction bases unmatched: 3. The CDR3 consists of 16 residues. CDR3 DNA: TGCGCCAGCAGCTTGGACGGACAGGGGCTGAACACTGAAGCTTTCTTT. This gives the protein CASSLDGQGLNTEAFF.

V usage is TRBV7-8 and J usage is TRBJ1-2; TRBD1 matches 7 bases. V lost 1 base, J lost 5 bases, and 7 bases stayed unmatched. Germline V gene data show CDR1 as SGHVS and CDR2 as FQNEAQ. The CDR3 runs 15 residues. CDR3 amino acids: CASSLVLGTDYGYTF. In DNA, the CDR3 is TGTGCCAGCAGCTTAGTACTAGGGACAGATTATGGCTACACCTTC.